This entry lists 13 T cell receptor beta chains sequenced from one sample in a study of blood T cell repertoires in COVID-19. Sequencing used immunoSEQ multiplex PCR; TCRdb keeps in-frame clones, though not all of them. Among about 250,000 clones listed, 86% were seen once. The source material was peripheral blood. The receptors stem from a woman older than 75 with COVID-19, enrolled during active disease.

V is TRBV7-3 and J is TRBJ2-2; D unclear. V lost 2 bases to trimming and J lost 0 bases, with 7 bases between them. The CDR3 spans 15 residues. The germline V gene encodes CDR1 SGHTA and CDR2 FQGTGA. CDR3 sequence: CASSLGSANTGELFF. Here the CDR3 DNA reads TGTGCCAGCAGCTTAGGTTCGGCGAACACCGGGGAGCTGTTTTTT.

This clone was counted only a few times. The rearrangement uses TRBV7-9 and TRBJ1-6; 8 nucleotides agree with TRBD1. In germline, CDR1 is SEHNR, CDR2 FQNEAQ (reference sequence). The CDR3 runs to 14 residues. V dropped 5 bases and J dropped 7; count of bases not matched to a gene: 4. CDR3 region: CASSKDRDNSPLHF. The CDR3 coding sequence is TGTGCCAGCAGCAAGGACAGGGACAATTCACCCCTCCACTTT.

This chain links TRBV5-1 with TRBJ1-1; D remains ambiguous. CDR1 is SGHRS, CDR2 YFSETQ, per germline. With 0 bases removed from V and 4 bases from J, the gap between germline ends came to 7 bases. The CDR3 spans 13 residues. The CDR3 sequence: CASSLGVTTEAFF. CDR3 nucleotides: TGCGCCAGCAGCTTGGGAGTTACCACTGAAGCTTTCTTT.

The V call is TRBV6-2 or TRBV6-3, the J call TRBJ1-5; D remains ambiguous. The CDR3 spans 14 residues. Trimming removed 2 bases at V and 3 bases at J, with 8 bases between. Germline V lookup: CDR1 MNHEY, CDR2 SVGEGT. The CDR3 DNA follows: TGTGCCAGCAGTTACCCCCAGGACAATCAGCCCCAGCATTTT. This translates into CASSYPQDNQPQHF.

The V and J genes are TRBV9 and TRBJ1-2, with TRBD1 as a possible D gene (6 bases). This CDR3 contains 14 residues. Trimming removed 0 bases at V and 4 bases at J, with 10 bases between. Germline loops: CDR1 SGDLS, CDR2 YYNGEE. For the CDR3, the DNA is TGTGCCAGCAGCGTAGCTGACAGGTTCTATGGCTACACCTTC. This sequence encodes CASSVADRFYGYTF.

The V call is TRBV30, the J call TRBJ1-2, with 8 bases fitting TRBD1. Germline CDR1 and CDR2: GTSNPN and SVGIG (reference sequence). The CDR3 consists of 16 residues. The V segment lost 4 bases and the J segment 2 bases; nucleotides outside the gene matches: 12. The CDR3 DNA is TGTGCCTGGAAAGGACAGGGTGAACCGAGCAACTATGGCTACACCTTC. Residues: CAWKGQGEPSNYGYTF.

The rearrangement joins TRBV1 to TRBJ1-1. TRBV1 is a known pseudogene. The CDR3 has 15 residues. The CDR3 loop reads CTSSQEREPCAEAFF. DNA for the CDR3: TGCACCAGCAGCCAAGAACGGGAACCATGTGCTGAAGCTTTCTTT.

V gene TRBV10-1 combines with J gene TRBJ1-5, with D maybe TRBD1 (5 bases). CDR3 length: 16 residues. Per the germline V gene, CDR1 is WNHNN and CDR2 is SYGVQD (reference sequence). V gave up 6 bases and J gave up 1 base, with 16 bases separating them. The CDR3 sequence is CASRGQGRKSNQPQHF. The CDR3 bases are TGCGCCAGCAGAGGCCAGGGCAGAAAGAGCAATCAGCCCCAGCATTTT.

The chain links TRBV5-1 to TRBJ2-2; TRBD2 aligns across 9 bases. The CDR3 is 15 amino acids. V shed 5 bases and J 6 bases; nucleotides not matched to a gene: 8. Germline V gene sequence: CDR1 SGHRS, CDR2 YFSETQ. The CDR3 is CASSDGAGGAGELFF. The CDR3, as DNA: TGCGCCAGCAGTGACGGAGCGGGGGGCGCCGGGGAGCTGTTTTTT.

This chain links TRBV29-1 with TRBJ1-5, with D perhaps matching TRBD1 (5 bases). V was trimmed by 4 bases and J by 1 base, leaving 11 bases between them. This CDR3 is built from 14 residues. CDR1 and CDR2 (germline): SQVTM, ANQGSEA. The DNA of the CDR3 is TGCAGCGTTGGACCGGCAGGGAGCAATCAGCCCCAGCATTTT. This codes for CSVGPAGSNQPQHF.

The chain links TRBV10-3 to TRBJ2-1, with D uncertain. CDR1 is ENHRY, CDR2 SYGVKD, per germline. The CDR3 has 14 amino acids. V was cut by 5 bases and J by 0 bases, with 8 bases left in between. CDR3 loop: CAISSYLSYNEQFF. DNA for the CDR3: TGTGCCATCAGTAGCTACCTCTCCTACAATGAGCAGTTCTTC.

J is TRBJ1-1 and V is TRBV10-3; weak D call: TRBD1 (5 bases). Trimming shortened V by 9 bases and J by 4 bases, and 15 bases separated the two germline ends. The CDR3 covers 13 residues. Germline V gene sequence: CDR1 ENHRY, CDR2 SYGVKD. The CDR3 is CAIQWGGSTEAFF. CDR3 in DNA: TGTGCCATACAATGGGGGGGAAGCACTGAAGCTTTCTTT.

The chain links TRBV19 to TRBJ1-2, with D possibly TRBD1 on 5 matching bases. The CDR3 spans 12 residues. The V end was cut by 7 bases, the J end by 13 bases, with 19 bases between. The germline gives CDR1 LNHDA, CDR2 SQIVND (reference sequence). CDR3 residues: CASTRTPPASTF. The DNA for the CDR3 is TGTGCCAGTACCCGGACACCCCCCGCCTCCACCTTC.